Following are 9 T cell receptor beta chains from one sample sequenced in a study of blood T cells in healthy people across ages. Next came a second PCR, run for about 6 to 11 cycles, which used a sample-barcoded 5' primer along with a J-beta primer mix. MiXCR was run by TCRdb on the 5' RACE reads, yielding one entry per CDR3 protein. The sample holds about 1,500,000 distinct CDR3 sequences; 42% are singletons and the top ten take 7% to 9%. Sequencing was performed on blood. The receptor source for this set is a woman under 30 in good health.

There are a few counts of this clonotype. The chain has TRBV12-3 or TRBV12-4 and TRBJ2-1, with a weak D call TRBD2 (5 bases). V was cut by 0 bases and J by 6 bases, with 9 bases left in between. The CDR3 runs 14 residues. This CDR3 is CASSLAGETNEQFF. DNA of the CDR3: TGTGCCAGCAGTTTAGCGGGAGAGACCAATGAGCAGTTCTTC.

The V gene is TRBV20-1, the J gene TRBJ2-3, with 9 bases lining up with TRBD2. The CDR3 totals 16 residues. V was pared by 0 bases and J by 5 bases, with 9 bases of the junction left unmatched. Germline-derived CDR1 and CDR2 are DFQATT and SNEGSKA (reference sequence). CDR3 loop: CSARDPAGGREDTQYF. The CDR3 DNA is TGCAGTGCTAGAGATCCTGCGGGAGGGCGGGAAGATACGCAGTATTTT.

The genes are TRBV20-1 and TRBJ2-1, with 9 positions matching TRBD2. Germline V gene data show CDR1 as DFQATT and CDR2 as SNEGSKA (reference sequence). With V trimmed by 4 bases and J by 4 bases, 8 bases remained unmatched. CDR3 length: 15 residues. CDR3 sequence reads: CSANEFSGGYNEQFF. CDR3 in DNA: TGCAGTGCTAATGAATTCAGCGGGGGGTACAATGAGCAGTTCTTC.

V and J are TRBV4-1 and TRBJ2-7; 7 bases align to TRBD1. With 2 bases clipped from V and 4 bases from J, the junction kept 5 bases outside the gene matches. CDR3 length: 14 amino acids. In germline, CDR1 is MGHRA, CDR2 YSYEKL. CDR3 in amino acids: CASSQRGGRYEQYF. In DNA, the CDR3 is TGCGCCAGCAGCCAAAGAGGGGGCCGGTACGAGCAGTACTTC.

The chain recombines TRBV12-3 or TRBV12-4 with TRBJ2-7; D is undetermined. The CDR3 consists of 12 residues. V was cut by 5 bases and J by 3 bases, with 8 bases left in between. In DNA, the CDR3 is TGTGCCAGCAGTGCACTGAACTACGAGCAGTACTTC. Amino acid sequence: CASSALNYEQYF.

V and J are TRBV29-1 and TRBJ2-2; D gene ambiguous. The CDR3 contains 13 residues. Trimming left V 4 bases short and J 1 base short, with 7 bases between. Germline V CDR1 and CDR2: SQVTM, ANQGSEA. The CDR3 region is CSVVDGNTGELFF. The CDR3 coding sequence is TGCAGCGTTGTGGACGGGAACACCGGGGAGCTGTTTTTT.

Comment on this clonotype: The junction does not match germline at one end; this may be a read error. This chain joins TRBV10-3 and TRBJ1-6, with TRBD1 identical over 7 bases. Germline V CDR1 and CDR2: ENHRY, SYGVKD. The CDR3 length is 15 residues. CDR3 in amino acids: CAISDKGQPPSPPHF. The CDR3 nucleotides read TGTGCCATCAGTGACAAGGGACAGCCGCCCTCACCCCCCCACTTT.

This clonotype has more than one count but fewer than ten. The chain joins TRBV3-1 to TRBJ2-5; the D gene is possibly TRBD2 (6 bases). This CDR3 comprises 15 residues. V lost 7 bases and J lost 0, with 15 bases in between. The V gene's germline CDR1 is LGHDT and CDR2 YNNKEL (reference sequence). CDR3 nucleotide sequence: TGTGCCAGCATGTCGGCGGGAACCTACCAAGAGACCCAGTACTTC. Translating gives CASMSAGTYQETQYF.

This clonotype was found a few times. The rearrangement uses TRBV3-1 and TRBJ1-4, with 7 positions matching TRBD1. The CDR3 is made up of 15 amino acids. The V and J ends lost 5 bases and 5 bases, in that order; junction bases with no gene match: 8. The germline gives CDR1 LGHDT, CDR2 YNNKEL (reference sequence). The CDR3: CASSSRTGQNEKLFF. The CDR3 DNA is TGTGCCAGCAGCTCCCGGACAGGCCAAAATGAAAAACTGTTTTTT.